Included here is one TCR beta chain sequence, with context. Its antigen is unknown. These data come from a study of T cell responses to AZD1222 COVID-19 vaccine. Notes on the study in general: Donor demographics were predominantly white British with a female majority; clonal diversity may be underestimated. Spike-specific TCR depth and breadth grew after two AZD1222 doses.

The table came from immunoSEQ multiplex PCR; TCRdb's copy has only in-frame clones and leaves some out. The table shows under 55,000 clones, with 80% to 90% occurring only once. The receptor's source is an adult in good health. This specimen was peripheral blood, taken on day 0 of AZD1222 vaccination.

The CDR3 loop is CASSLGQVTEAFF. DNA of the CDR3: TGTGCCAGCAGCTTAGGACAGGTCACTGAAGCTTTCTTT. The chain employs TRBV11-2 and TRBJ1-1; perhaps TRBD1 as D (6 bases). V was pared by 1 base and J by 4 bases, with 7 bases between. The CDR3 has 13 residues. The germline gives CDR1 SGHAT, CDR2 FQNNGV.